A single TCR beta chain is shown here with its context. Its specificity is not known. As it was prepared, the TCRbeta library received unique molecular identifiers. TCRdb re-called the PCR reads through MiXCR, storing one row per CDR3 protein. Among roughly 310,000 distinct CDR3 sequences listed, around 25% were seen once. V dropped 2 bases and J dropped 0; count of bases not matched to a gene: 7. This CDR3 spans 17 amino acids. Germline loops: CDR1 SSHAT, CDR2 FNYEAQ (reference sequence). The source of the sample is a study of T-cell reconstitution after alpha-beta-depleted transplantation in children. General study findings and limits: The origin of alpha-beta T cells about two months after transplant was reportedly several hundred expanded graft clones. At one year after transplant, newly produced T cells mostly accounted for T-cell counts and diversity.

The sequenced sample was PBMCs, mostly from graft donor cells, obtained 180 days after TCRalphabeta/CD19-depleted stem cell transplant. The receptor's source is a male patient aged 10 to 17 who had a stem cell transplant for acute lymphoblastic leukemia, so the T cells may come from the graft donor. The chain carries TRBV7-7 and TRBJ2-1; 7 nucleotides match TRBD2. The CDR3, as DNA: TGTGCCAGCAGCTTAAGCGGGATCGGTATCTCCTACAATGAGCAGTTCTTC. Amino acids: CASSLSGIGISYNEQFF.